Only one count was recorded for the clone carrying this TCR beta chain. Its antigen is currently unknown. The record originates from a study of T cell responses to AZD1222 COVID-19 vaccine. Study information: Pooled samples include second doses given at about 4 or 12 weeks. Notes on the study in general: Close to half of spike-specific TCRs reportedly recognize unmutated variant regions. Spike-specific TCR breadth and depth both grew after two AZD1222 doses. Regions 160-218 and 743-854 dominated among vaccine-associated CD4 TCRs spanning spike.

TCRdb's table, derived via immunoSEQ multiplex PCR, lists solely in-frame clones and lacks some. The sample records 90,000 to 120,000 clones, roughly 90% being singletons. V gave up 4 bases and J gave up 0 bases, with 9 bases separating them. Germline values: CDR1 MNHEY, CDR2 SVGAGI. The CDR3 consists of 14 residues. The chain links TRBV6-5 to TRBJ2-5; D not certain. The source was peripheral blood, collected on day 0 of AZD1222 vaccination. This sequence originates from an adult in good health. The CDR3 coding sequence is TGTGCCAGCAGTTTGGGTCGATACCAAGAGACCCAGTACTTC. It specifies CASSLGRYQETQYF.